This TCR beta chain emerged from a study of T-cell reconstitution after alpha-beta-depleted transplantation in children. General study points: Surviving recipient T cells and intrathymic progenitors accounted for some patients' high TCRbeta diversity at day 60. After transplant, at about two months, alpha-beta T cells were reportedly derived from several hundred expanded graft clones. T-cell counts and diversity at one year post-transplant came mainly from newly produced T cells.

There are 15 residues in the CDR3. Trimming cost V 5 bases and J 8 bases; bases outside gene matches: 14. The germline V gene encodes CDR1 SEHNR and CDR2 FQNEAQ (reference sequence). For this clonotype: Its antigen is unknown.

Unique molecular identifiers tagged the TCRbeta library. TCRdb re-called the PCR reads through MiXCR, storing one row per CDR3 protein. Here the sample spans around 960,000 distinct CDR3 sequences, 25% to 30% being singletons. The sequenced sample was PBMCs, mostly from graft donor cells, obtained 360 days after TCRalphabeta/CD19-depleted stem cell transplant. The clonotype comes from a boy in the first two years of life who had a stem cell transplant for SCID, so the T cells may come from the graft donor. The gene calls are TRBV7-9 and TRBJ1-2, with TRBD1 matching over 7 bases. The CDR3 DNA follows: TGTGCCAGCAGCCCGCTGGAGGGGGCTCGTAGAGGCTACACCTTC. It specifies CASSPLEGARRGYTF. Using reference TRBV7-9 and TRBJ1-2 for the parts outside the CDR3, the full variable domain is DTGVSQNPRHKITKRGQNVTFRCDPISEHNRLYWYRQTLGQGPEFLTYFQNEAQLEKSRLLSDRFSAERPKGSFSTLEIQRTEQGDSAMYLCASSPLEGARRGYTFGSGTRLTVV.